These T cell receptor beta chains were read from a single sample in a study of blood T cell repertoires in COVID-19. TCRdb's table, derived via immunoSEQ multiplex PCR, lists solely in-frame clones and lacks some. The table has about 78,000 clones, 90% seen once. Sequencing was done on a sample of peripheral blood. The receptors were gathered from a woman aged 50 to 65 in a cohort sampled during active COVID-19. Each CDR3 is given with its conserved first and last residue. Fields, in order: J gene, clone size, V gene, D gene, CDR3 protein, CDR3 DNA. A D gene is named only where the DNA matches it firmly. The size of a clone is reported for some rows only, either as once, few or many, or as a class for expanded clones.

TRBJ2-7 | NA | TRBV5-4 | TRBD2 | CASSQRGNSYEQYF | TGTGCCAGCAGCCAGCGGGGGAACTCCTACGAGCAGTACTTC
TRBJ2-1 | NA | TRBV5-1 | NA | CASSLAGTTSYNEQFF | TGCGCCAGCAGCCTGGCGGGGACAACCTCCTACAATGAGCAGTTCTTC
TRBJ2-3 | NA | TRBV7-6 | TRBD2 | CASSLGTSGGRTQYF | TGTGCCAGCAGCTTAGGGACCTCTGGCGGGAGGACGCAGTATTTT
TRBJ2-1 | NA | TRBV9 | NA | CASSVGGTSYNEQFF | TGTGCCAGCAGCGTAGGCGGTACGTCCTACAATGAGCAGTTCTTC
TRBJ2-3 | NA | TRBV27 | NA | CASSPLSRGPSSTDTQYF | TGTGCCAGCAGCCCCCTGTCGCGGGGACCCTCTAGCACAGATACGCAGTATTTT
TRBJ1-2 | NA | TRBV5-1 | TRBD1 | CASSSDRDGKGYTF | TGCGCCAGCAGTTCGGACAGGGACGGGAAGGGCTACACCTTC
TRBJ2-1 | NA | TRBV27 | TRBD2 | CASKVSGKNHEQFF | TGTGCCAGCAAAGTTAGCGGGAAGAATCATGAGCAGTTCTTC
TRBJ1-1 | NA | TRBV6-6 | NA | CASSYSERGKTEAFF | TGTGCCAGCAGTTACTCGGAAAGGGGTAAGACTGAAGCTTTCTTT
TRBJ2-3 | once | TRBV6-4 | TRBD2 | CASTPVAGGSTDTQYF | TGTGCCAGCACGCCAGTAGCGGGAGGGAGCACAGATACGCAGTATTTT
TRBJ1-1 | once | TRBV11-2 | TRBD1 | CASSLMGQSHTEAFF | TGTGCCAGCAGCCTAATGGGACAGTCGCACACTGAAGCTTTCTTT
TRBJ2-1 | once | TRBV11-2 | NA | CASSLERASSYNEQFF | TGTGCCAGCAGCTTAGAGCGGGCGAGCTCCTACAATGAGCAGTTCTTC
TRBJ1-2 | NA | TRBV5-1 | TRBD1 | CASSSGQGAYGYTF | TGCGCCAGCAGCTCGGGACAGGGTGCCTATGGCTACACCTTC
TRBJ1-3 | NA | TRBV6-6 | NA | CASSYSGRNSGNTIYF | TGTGCCAGCAGTTACTCGGGGAGGAACTCTGGAAACACCATATATTTT
TRBJ1-3 | NA | TRBV7-9 | TRBD1 | CASSPPQGAGGSTIYF | TGTGCCAGCAGCCCCCCACAGGGGGCCGGTGGAAGCACCATATATTTT
TRBJ2-2 | NA | TRBV27 | NA | CASSLGGTGELFF | TGTGCCAGCAGTTTAGGAGGGACCGGGGAGCTGTTTTTT
TRBJ1-3 | NA | TRBV5-6 | NA | CASSSWTIGGNTIYF | TGTGCCAGCAGCTCCTGGACTATCGGGGGAAACACCATATATTTT